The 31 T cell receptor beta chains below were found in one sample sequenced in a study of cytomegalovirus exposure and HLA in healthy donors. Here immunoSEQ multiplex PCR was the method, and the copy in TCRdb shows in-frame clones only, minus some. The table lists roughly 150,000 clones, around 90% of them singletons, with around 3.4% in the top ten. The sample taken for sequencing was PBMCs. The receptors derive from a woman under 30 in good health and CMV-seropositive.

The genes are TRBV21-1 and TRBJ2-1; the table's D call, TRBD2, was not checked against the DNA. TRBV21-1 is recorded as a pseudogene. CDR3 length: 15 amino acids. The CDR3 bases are TGTGCCAGCAGCATCTGCGGGAGAATCGGCAATGAGCAGTTCTTC. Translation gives CASSICGRIGNEQFF.

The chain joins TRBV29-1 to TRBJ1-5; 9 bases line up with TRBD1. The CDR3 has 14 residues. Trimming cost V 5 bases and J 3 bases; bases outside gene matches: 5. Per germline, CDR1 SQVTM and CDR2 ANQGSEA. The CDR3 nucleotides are TGCAGCGTTTCCGGGACAGGGAACAATCAGCCCCAGCATTTT. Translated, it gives CSVSGTGNNQPQHF.

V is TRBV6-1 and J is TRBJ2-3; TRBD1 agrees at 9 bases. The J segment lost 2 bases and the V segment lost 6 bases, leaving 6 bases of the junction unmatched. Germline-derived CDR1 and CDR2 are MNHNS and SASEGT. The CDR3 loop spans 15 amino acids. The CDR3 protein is CASRLDRGVTDTQYF. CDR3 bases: TGTGCCAGCAGGCTGGACAGGGGAGTCACAGATACGCAGTATTTT.

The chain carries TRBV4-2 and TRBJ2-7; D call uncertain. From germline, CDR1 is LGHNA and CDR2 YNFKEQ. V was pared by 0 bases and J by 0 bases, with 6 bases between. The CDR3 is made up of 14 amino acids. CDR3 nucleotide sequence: TGTGCCAGCAGCCAAGAGTCTAGCTCCTACGAGCAGTACTTC. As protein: CASSQESSSYEQYF.

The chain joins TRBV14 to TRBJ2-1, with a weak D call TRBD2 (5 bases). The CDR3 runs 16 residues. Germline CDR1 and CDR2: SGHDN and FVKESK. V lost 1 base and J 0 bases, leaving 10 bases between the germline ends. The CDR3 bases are TGTGCCAGCAGCCAAGGTAGTGGGAGCTCCTACAATGAGCAGTTCTTC. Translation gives CASSQGSGSSYNEQFF.

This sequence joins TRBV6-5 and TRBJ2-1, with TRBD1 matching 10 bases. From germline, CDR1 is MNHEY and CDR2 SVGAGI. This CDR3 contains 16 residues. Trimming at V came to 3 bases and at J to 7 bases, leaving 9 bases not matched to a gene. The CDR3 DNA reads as TGTGCCAGCAGTTATTACCCGGGACAGGGGTGGAATGAGCAGTTCTTC. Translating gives CASSYYPGQGWNEQFF.

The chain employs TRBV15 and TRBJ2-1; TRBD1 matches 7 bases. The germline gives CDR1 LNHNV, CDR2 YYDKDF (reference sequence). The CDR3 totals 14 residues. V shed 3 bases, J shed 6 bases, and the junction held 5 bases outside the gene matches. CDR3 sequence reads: CATSSKRQGNEQFF. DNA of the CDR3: TGTGCCACCAGCAGCAAGAGACAGGGCAATGAGCAGTTCTTC.

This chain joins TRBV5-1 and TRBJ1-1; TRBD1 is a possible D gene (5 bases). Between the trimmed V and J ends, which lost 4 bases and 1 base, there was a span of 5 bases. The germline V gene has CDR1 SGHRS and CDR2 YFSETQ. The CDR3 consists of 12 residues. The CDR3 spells CASSQGNTEAFF. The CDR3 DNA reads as TGCGCCAGCAGCCAGGGGAACACTGAAGCTTTCTTT.

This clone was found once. The chain's CDR3 is CASSPSRSGGPPGELFF. CDR3 in DNA: TGCGCCAGCAGCCCTTCTAGGAGCGGAGGCCCCCCCGGGGAGCTGTTTTTT. This chain joins TRBV5-1 and TRBJ2-2, with D possibly being TRBD2 (5 bases). Trimming left V 4 bases short and J 6 bases short, with 22 bases between. The CDR3 runs to 17 residues. In germline, CDR1 is SGHRS, CDR2 YFSETQ.

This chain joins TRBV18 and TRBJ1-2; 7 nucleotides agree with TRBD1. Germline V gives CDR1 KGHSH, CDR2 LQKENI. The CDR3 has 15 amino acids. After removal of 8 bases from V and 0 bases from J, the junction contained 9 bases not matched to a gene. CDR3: CASQRGTETNYGYTF. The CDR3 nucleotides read TGTGCCAGCCAACGTGGGACAGAAACTAACTATGGCTACACCTTC.

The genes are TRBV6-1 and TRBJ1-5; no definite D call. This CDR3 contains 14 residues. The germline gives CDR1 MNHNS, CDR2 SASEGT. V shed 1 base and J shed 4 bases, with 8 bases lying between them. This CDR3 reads CASSEETTNQPQHF. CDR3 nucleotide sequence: TGTGCCAGCAGTGAAGAAACAACGAATCAGCCCCAGCATTTT.

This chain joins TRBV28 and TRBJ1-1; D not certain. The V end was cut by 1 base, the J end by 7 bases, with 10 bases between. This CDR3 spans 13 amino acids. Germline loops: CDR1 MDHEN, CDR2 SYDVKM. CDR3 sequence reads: CASSLYSGSEAFF. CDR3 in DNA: TGTGCCAGCAGTTTATATTCTGGCAGTGAAGCTTTCTTT.

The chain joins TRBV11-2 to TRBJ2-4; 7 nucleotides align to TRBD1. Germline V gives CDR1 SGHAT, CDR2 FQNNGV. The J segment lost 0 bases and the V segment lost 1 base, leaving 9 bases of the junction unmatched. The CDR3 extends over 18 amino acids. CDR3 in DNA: TGTGCCAGCAGCTTAGTGGTTGGGACAGCCCTAGCCAAAAACATTCAGTACTTC. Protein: CASSLVVGTALAKNIQYF.

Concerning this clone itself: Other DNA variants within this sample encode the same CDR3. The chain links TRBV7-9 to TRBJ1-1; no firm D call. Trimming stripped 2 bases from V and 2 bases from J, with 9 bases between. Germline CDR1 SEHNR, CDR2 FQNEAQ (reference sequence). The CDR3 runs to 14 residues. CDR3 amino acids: CASSLSGLNTEAFF. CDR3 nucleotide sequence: TGTGCCAGCAGCTTATCGGGTCTAAACACTGAAGCTTTCTTT.

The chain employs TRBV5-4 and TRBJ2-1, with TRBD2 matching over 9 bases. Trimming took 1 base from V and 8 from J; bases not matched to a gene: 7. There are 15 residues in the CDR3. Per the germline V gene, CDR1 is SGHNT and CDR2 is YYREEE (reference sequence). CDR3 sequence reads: CASSLLAGDIDEQFF. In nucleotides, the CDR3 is TGTGCCAGCAGCTTGTTAGCGGGAGATATAGATGAGCAGTTCTTC.

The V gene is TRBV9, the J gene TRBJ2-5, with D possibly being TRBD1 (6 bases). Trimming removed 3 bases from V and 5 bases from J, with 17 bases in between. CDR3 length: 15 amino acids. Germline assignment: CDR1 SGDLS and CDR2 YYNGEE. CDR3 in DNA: TGTGCCAGCAGCGGGACAGCCACTACAGCGGAGACCCAGTACTTC. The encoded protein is CASSGTATTAETQYF.

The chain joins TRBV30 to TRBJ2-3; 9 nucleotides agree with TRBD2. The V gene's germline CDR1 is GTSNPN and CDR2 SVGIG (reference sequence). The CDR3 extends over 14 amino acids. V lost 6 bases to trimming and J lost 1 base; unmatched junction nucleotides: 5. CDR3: CACLAGYGTDTQYF. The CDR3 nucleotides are TGTGCCTGCCTAGCGGGGTACGGCACAGATACGCAGTATTTT.

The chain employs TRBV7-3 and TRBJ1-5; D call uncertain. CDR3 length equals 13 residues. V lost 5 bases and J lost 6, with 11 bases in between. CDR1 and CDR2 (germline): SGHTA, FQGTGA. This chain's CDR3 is CASSGQRGQPQHF. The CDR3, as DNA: TGTGCCAGCAGCGGGCAGCGGGGTCAGCCCCAGCATTTT.

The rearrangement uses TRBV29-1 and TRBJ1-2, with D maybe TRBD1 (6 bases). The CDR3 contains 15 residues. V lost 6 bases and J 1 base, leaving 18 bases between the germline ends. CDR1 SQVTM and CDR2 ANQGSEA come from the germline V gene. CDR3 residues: CSVLGGAGFNYGYTF. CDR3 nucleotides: TGCAGCGTCCTTGGGGGGGCGGGTTTTAACTATGGCTACACCTTC. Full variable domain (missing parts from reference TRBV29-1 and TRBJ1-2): SAVISQKPSRDICQRGTSLTIQCQVDSQVTMMFWYRQQPGQSLTLIATANQGSEATYESGFVIDKFPISRPNLTFSTLTVSNMSPEDSSIYLCSVLGGAGFNYGYTFGSGTRLTVV.

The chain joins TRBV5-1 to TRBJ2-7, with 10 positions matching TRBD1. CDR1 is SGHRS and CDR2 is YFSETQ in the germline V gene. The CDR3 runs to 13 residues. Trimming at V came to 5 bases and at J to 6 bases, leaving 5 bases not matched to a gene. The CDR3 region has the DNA TGCGCCAGCAGTTTTGGACAGGGGGGCGAGCAGTACTTC. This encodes CASSFGQGGEQYF.

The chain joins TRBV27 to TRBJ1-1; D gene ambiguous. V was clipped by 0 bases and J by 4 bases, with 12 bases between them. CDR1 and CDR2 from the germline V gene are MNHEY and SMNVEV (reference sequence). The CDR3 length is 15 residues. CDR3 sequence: CASSLSGPRGTEAFF. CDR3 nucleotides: TGTGCCAGCAGTTTATCCGGGCCCCGGGGCACTGAAGCTTTCTTT.

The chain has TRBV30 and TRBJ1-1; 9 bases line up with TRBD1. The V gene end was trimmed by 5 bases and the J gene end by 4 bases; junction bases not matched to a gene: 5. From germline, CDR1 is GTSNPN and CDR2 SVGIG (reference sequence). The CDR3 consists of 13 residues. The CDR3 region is CAWRQGGGTEAFF. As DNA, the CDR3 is TGTGCCTGGCGACAGGGGGGGGGCACTGAAGCTTTCTTT.

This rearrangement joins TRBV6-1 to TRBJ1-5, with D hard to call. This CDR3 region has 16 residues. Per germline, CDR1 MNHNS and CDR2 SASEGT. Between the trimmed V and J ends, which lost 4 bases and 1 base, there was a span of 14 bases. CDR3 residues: CASSVGLRESNQPQHF. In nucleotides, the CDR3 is TGTGCCAGCAGTGTAGGACTTAGGGAGAGCAATCAGCCCCAGCATTTT.

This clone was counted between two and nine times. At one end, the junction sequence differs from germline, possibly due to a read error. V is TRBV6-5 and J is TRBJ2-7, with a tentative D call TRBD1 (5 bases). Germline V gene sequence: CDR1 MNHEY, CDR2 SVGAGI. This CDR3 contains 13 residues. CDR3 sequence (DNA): TGTGCCAGCAGCCCCCAGACAGACAGCTCCCAACACTTC. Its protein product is CASSPQTDSSQHF.

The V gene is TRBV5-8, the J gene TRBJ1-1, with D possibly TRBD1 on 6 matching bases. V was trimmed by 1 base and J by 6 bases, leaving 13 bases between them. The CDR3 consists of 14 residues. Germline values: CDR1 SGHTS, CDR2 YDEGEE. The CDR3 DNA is TGTGCCAGCAGCTTGCGACAGGTTGGCGCTGAAGCTTTCTTT. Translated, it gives CASSLRQVGAEAFF.

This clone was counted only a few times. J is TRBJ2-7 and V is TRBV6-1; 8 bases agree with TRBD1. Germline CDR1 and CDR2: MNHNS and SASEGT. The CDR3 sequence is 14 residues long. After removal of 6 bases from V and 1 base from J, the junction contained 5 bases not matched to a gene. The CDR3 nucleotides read TGTGCCAGCAGGGGGACAGGCTGGTCCTACGAGCAGTACTTC. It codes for CASRGTGWSYEQYF.

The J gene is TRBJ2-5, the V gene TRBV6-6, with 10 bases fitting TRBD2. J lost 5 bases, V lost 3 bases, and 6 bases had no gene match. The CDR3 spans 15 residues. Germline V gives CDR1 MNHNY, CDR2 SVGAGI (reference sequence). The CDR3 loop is CASSYPSGSSETQYF. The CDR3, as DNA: TGTGCCAGCAGTTATCCTAGCGGGAGTTCCGAGACCCAGTACTTC.

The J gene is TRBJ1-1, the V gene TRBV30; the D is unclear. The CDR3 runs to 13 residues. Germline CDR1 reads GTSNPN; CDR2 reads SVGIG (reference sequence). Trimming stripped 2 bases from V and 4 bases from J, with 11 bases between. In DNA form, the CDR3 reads TGTGCCTGGAGTACTGGTGGGAGCACTGAAGCTTTCTTT. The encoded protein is CAWSTGGSTEAFF.

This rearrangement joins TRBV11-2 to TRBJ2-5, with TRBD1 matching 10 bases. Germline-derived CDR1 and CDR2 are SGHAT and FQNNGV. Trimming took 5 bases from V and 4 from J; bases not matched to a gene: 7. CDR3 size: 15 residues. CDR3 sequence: CASSTGQGSGETQYF. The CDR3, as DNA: TGTGCCAGCAGCACGGGACAGGGGAGTGGAGAGACCCAGTACTTC.

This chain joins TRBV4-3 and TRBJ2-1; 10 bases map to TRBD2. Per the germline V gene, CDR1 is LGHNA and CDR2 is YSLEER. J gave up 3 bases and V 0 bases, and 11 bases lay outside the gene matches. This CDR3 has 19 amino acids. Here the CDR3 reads CASSQESELAGALYNEQFF. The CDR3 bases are TGCGCCAGCAGCCAAGAATCGGAGCTAGCGGGGGCCCTCTACAATGAGCAGTTCTTC.

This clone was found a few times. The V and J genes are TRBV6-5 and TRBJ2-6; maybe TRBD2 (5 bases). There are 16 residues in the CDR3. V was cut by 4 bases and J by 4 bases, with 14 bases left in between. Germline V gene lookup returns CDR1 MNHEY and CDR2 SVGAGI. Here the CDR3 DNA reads TGTGCCAGCAGTTCCGGGGTGAGCGGAGGGGCCAACGTCCTGACTTTC. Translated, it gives CASSSGVSGGANVLTF.